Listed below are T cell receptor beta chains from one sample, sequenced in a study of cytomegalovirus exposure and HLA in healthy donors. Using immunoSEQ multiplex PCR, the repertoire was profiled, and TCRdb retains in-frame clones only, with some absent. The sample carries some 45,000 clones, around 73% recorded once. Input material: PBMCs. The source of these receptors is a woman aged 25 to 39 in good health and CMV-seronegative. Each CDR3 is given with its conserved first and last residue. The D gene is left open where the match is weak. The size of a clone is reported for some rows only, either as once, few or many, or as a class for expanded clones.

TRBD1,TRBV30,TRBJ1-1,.,TGTGCCTGGAGCCCGACAGGGACTGAAGCTTTCTTT,CAWSPTGTEAFF
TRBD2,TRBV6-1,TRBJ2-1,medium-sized,TGTGCCAGCACCCTAGCGGCCAATGAGCAGTTCTTC,CASTLAANEQFF
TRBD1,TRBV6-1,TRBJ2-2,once,TGTGCCAGCAGTCGAGAACAGGGGGGCGGCGGGGAGCTGTTTTTT,CASSREQGGGGELFF
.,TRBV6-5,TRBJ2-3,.,TGTGCCTCGCGCAGCACAGATACGCAGTATTTT,CASRSTDTQYF
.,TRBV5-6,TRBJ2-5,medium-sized,TGTGCCAGCAGCTTGGCGGGGTACCAAGAGACCCAGTACTTC,CASSLAGYQETQYF
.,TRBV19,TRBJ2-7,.,TGTGCCAGTAGTATTAGCATCAATACCTACGAGCAGTACTTC,CASSISINTYEQYF
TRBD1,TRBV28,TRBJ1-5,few,TGTGCCAGCAGTTTAAAGTCAGGGGGCTCGAGGCAGCCCCAGCATTTT,CASSLKSGGSRQPQHF
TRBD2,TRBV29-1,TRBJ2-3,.,TGCAGCGTCCTCATTGGGGTTTTAAGGGGAGGGCCTTTGGATACGCAGTATTTT,CSVLIGVLRGGPLDTQYF
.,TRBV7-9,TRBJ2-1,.,TGTGCCAGCAGCTCGAAGGGGGACAATGAGCAGTTCTTC,CASSSKGDNEQFF
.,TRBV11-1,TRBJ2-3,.,TGTGCCAGCAGCACGGGGCGGGACGTCTTCACAGATACGCAGTATTTT,CASSTGRDVFTDTQYF
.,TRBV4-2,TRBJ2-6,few,TGTGCCAGCAGTCAAGAGGACAGCTCTGGTGCCAACGTCCTGACTTTC,CASSQEDSSGANVLTF
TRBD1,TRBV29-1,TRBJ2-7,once,TGCAGCGCTCTACCCTGGACAGGGGGCGACGAGCAGTACTTC,CSALPWTGGDEQYF
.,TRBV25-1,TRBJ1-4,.,TGTGCCAGCCGCCGGGACATTAATGAAAAACTGTTTTTT,CASRRDINEKLFF
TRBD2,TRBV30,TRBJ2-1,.,TGTGCCTGGAGTGCCGAATACGCTAGCGGGAGGTCCCAGTTCTTC,CAWSAEYASGRSQFF
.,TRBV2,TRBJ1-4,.,TGTGCCAGCAGATGGGCCCTCGGGGCTAATGAAAAACTGTTTTTT,CASRWALGANEKLFF
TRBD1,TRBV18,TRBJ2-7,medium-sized,TGTGCCAGCTCAAACACAGGGGGGCACGAGCAGTACTTC,CASSNTGGHEQYF
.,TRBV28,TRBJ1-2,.,TGTGCCAGCAGTTCCTCGACAGCAAGCTATGGCTACACCTTC,CASSSSTASYGYTF
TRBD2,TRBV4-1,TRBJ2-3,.,TGCGCCAGCAGCGAAGGGACTATATCAGATACGCAGTATTTT,CASSEGTISDTQYF
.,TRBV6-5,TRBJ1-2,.,TGTGCCAGCAGTTATGAGGGAAGAGGCTACACCTTC,CASSYEGRGYTF
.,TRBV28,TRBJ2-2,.,TGTGCCAGCGCTGATCACTTGAACACCGGGGAGCTGTTTTTT,CASADHLNTGELFF
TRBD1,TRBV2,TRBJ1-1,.,TGTGCCAGCAGTGTCAGGACAGGGGGCAACACTGAAGCTTTCTTT,CASSVRTGGNTEAFF
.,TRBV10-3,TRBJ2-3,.,TGTGCCATCAGCCCCCAGGCAGGCGTCGCAGATACGCAGTATTTT,CAISPQAGVADTQYF
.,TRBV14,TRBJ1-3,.,TGTGCCAGCAGCCAAGATCTTTGGGGGGCTGGAAACACCATATATTTT,CASSQDLWGAGNTIYF
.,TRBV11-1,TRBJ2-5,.,TGTGCCAGCAGCTTTGGGGAGGAGACCCAGTACTTC,CASSFGEETQYF
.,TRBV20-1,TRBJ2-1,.,TGCAGTGCTAGAGACCACCGGGGACAGTTCTTC,CSARDHRGQFF
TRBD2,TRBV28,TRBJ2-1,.,TGTGCCAGCAGTACCTCCGGGACTAGCGATTTTGGTGAGCAGTTCTTC,CASSTSGTSDFGEQFF
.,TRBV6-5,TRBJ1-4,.,TGTGCCAGCAGTTACACCGGAGGGTGGGATGAAAAACTGTTTTTT,CASSYTGGWDEKLFF
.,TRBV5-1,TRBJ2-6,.,TGCGCCAGCAGCTTGGCCCCTACGACGAGCAGGGCCGGGGCCAACGTCCTGACTTTC,CASSLAPTTSRAGANVLTF
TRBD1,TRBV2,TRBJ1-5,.,TGTGCCAGCAGGGACAGGGGGCCCTTATATAGCAATCAGCCCCAGCATTTT,CASRDRGPLYSNQPQHF
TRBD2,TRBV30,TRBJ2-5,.,TGTGCCTGGAGTGGGTCGGGAGGTGGGCTAGAGACCCAGTACTTC,CAWSGSGGGLETQYF
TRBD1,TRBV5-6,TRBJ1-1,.,TGTGCCAGCAGCTTGGAGGGCGGACAGGGGGCGAGAACTGAAGCTTTCTTT,CASSLEGGQGARTEAFF
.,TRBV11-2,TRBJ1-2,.,TGTGCCAGCAGCTTAGCACAGGGATATGGCTACACCTTC,CASSLAQGYGYTF
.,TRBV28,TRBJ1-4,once,TGTGCCAGCAGTTTATTCACCTACGCAACTAATGAAAAACTGTTTTTT,CASSLFTYATNEKLFF
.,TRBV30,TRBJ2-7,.,TGTGCCTGCGGGACTGACCTCGCCTACGAGCAGTACTTC,CACGTDLAYEQYF
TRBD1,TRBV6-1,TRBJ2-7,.,TGTGCCAGCAGTGCGGGGACAGGGGTCTACGAGCAGTACTTC,CASSAGTGVYEQYF
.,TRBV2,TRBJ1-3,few,TGTGCCAGCAAACTCAGTACTATTTTCTCTGGAAACACCATATATTTT,CASKLSTIFSGNTIYF
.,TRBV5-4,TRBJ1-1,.,TGTGCCAGCAGCTTGGACAGCTACACTGAAGCTTTCTTT,CASSLDSYTEAFF
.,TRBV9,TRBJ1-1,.,TGTGCCAGCAGCACCCAGACAGGGAACACTGAAGCTTTCTTT,CASSTQTGNTEAFF
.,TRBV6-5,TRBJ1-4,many,TGTGCCAGCAGTTACAGCTACAGCTCAACTAATGAAAAACTGTTTTTT,CASSYSYSSTNEKLFF
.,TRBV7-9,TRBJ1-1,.,TGTGCCAGCAGCTTAGACGGGGAGAACACTGAAGCTTTCTTT,CASSLDGENTEAFF
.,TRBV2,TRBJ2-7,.,TGTGCCGCCCGGAGGATCTTGGGACTTTTAGGCGAGCAGTACTTC,CAARRILGLLGEQYF
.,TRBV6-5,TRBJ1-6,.,TGTGCCAGCAGTTATCGAACAGGGAGTAATTCACCCCTCCACTTT,CASSYRTGSNSPLHF
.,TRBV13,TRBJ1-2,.,TGTGCCAGTCGGCCCTCTAACAGGCGAAACTATGGCTACACCTTC,CASRPSNRRNYGYTF
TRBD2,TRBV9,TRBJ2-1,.,TGTGCCAGCAGCTCACCCGGGACTAGCGGGAGTCATGAGCAGTTCTTC,CASSSPGTSGSHEQFF
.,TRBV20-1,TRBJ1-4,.,TGCAGTGCTAGAGATCAGGTCAAGCTGTTTTTT,CSARDQVKLFF
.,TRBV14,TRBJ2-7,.,TGTGCCAGCAGCTTCTCCCTCTACGAGCAGTACTTC,CASSFSLYEQYF
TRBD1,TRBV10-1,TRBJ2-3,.,TGCGCCAGCGGATCCACAGGGGTAGATACGCAGTATTTT,CASGSTGVDTQYF
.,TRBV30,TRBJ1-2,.,TGTGCCTGGTACCCAGGGATCCATGGCTACACCTTC,CAWYPGIHGYTF
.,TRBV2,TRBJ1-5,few,TGTGCCAGCAGTGTTGGTCCGGGAGAGCCCCAGCATTTT,CASSVGPGEPQHF
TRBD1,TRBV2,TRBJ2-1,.,TGTGCCAGCAGGGGGACAGAGCTTTCCTACAATGAGCAGTTCTTC,CASRGTELSYNEQFF
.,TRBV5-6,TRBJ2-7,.,TGTGCCAGCAGCTTTCTCGGCTACGAGCAGTACTTC,CASSFLGYEQYF
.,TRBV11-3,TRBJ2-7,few,TGTGCCAGCAGTTCCACGACGGGAGACTACGAGCAGTACTTC,CASSSTTGDYEQYF
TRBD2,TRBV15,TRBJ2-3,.,TGTGCCACCAGCAGGAAGCGGGAGGGCGGAGATACGCAGTATTTT,CATSRKREGGDTQYF
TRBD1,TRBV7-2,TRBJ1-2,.,TGTGCCAGCAGCCGGGACAGAAACTATGGCTACACCTTC,CASSRDRNYGYTF
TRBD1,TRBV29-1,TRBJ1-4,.,TGCAGCGTTGGGGCAGGGGGCAGTGAAAAACTGTTTTTT,CSVGAGGSEKLFF
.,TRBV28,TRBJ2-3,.,TGTGCCAGCAGTTTCGGGAATGCAGGCACAGATACGCAGTATTTT,CASSFGNAGTDTQYF
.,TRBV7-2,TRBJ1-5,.,TGTGCCAGCAGCCCTGGGGAGAGCAATCAGCCCCAGCATTTT,CASSPGESNQPQHF
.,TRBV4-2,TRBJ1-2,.,TGTGCCAGCAGCCAGGGCTTCTATGGCTACACCTTC,CASSQGFYGYTF
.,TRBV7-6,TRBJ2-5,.,TGTGCCAGCAGCTTAGGCAGGGAACAAGAGACCCAGTACTTC,CASSLGREQETQYF
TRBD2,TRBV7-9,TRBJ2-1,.,TGTGCCAGCAGCCCGAGGGCGGGAGGTTATGAGCAGTTCTTC,CASSPRAGGYEQFF